This T cell receptor (beta chain) was captured by sequencing in a study of regulatory T cells in long-lasting Graves disease. Ten or more counts support this clonotype. The target antigen is unknown. Trimming removed 4 bases from V and 2 bases from J, with 21 bases in between. The CDR3 runs to 17 residues. CDR1 and CDR2 (germline): MNHEY, SMNVEV (reference sequence). TCR beta libraries were built with iRepertoire HTBI primers and Arm-PCR of CDR3 regions. TCRdb recomputed calls from the multiplex PCR reads with MiXCR, one row per CDR3 protein. The sample lists about 240,000 distinct CDR3 sequences, 20% occurring once. Study-wide results and caveats: Between persistent patients, 2,500 to 3,500 public clonotypes were shared, exceeding the roughly 940 shared between new patients.

Time point specified: newly diagnosed GD, antithyroid drugs for less than 3 months. RNA extracted from PBMCs served as the sequencing template. American Thyroid Association guidelines defined Graves' disease diagnosis. The sequence derives from a female donor with Graves disease. Source: peripheral blood mononuclear cells (PBMCs), taken at new diagnosis, from a patient treated with antithyroid drugs. V and J are TRBV27 and TRBJ2-7; maybe TRBD2 (5 bases). The CDR3 DNA follows: TGTGCCAGCAGTTCCCGACCTACGGGGTCTAGAGCCTACGAGCAGTACTTC. It specifies CASSSRPTGSRAYEQYF.